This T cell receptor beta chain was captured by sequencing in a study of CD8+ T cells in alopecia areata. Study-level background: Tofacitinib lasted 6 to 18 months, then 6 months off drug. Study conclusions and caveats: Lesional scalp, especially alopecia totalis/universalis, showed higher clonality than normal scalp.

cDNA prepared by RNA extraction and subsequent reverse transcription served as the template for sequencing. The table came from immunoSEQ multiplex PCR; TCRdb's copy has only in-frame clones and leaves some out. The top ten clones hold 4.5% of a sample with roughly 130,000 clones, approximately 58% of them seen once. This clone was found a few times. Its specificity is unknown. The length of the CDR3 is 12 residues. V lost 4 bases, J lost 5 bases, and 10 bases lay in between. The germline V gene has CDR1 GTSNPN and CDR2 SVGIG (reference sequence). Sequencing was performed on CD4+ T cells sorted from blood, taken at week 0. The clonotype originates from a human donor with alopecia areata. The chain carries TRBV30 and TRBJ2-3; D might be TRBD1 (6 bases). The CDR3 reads CAWNPGEDTQYF. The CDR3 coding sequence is TGTGCCTGGAACCCAGGGGAAGATACGCAGTATTTT.